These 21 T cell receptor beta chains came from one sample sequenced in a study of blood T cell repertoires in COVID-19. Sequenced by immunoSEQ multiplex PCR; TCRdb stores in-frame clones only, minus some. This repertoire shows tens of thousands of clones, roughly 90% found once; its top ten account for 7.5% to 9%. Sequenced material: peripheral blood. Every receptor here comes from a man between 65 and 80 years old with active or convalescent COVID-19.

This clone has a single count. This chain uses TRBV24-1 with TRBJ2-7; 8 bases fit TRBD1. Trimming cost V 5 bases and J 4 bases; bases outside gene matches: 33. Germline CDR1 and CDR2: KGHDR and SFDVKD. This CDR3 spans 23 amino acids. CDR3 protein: CATSVSGTGRHRRLTRGGYEQYV. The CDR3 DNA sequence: TGTGCCACCAGTGTCTCCGGGACAGGCCGACATAGACGGCTGACCCGAGGAGGGTACGAGCAGTACGTC.

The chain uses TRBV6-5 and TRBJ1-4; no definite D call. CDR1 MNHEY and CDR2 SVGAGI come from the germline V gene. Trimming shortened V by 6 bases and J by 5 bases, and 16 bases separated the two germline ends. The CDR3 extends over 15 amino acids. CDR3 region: CASSRTSDRNEKLFF. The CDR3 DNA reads TGTGCCAGCAGCCGAACGAGCGATAGAAATGAAAAACTGTTTTTT.

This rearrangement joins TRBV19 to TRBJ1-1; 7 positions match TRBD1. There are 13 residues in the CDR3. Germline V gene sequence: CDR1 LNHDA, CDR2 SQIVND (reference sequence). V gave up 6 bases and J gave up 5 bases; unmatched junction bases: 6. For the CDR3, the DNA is TGTGCCAGTAGCCTACAGGGGTGGACTGAAGCTTTCTTT. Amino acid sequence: CASSLQGWTEAFF.

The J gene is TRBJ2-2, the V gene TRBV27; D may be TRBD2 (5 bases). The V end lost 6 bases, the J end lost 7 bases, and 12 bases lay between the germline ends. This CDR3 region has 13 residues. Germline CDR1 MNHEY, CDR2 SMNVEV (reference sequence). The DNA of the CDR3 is TGTGCCAGCAGCCGACCTGAGGGCGGGGAGCTGTTTTTT. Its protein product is CASSRPEGGELFF.

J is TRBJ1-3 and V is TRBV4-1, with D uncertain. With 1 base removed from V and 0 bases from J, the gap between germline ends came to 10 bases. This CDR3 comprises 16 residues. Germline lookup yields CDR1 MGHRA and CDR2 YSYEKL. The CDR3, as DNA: TGCGCCAGCAGCCAAGCGCAGGATCTCTCTGGAAACACCATATATTTT. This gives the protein CASSQAQDLSGNTIYF.

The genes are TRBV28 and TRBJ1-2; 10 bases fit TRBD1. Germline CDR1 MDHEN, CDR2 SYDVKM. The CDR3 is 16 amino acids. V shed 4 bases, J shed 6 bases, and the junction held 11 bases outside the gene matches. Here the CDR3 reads CASSSPLGQGDDGYTF. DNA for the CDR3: TGTGCCAGCAGTTCCCCTCTCGGACAGGGGGATGATGGCTACACCTTC.

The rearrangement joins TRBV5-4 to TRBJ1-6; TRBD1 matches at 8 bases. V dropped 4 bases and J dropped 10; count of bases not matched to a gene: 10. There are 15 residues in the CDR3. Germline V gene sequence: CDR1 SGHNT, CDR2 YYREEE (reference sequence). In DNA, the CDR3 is TGTGCCAGCAGCCTCCGGACAGGGAGAGGATCACCCCTCCACTTT. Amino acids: CASSLRTGRGSPLHF.

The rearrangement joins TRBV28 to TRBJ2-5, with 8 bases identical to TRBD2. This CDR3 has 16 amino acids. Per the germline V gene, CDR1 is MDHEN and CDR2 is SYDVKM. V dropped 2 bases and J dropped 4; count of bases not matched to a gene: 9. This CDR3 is CASSLPGPGGGETQYF. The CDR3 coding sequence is TGTGCCAGCAGTTTACCGGGCCCCGGGGGGGGAGAGACCCAGTACTTC.

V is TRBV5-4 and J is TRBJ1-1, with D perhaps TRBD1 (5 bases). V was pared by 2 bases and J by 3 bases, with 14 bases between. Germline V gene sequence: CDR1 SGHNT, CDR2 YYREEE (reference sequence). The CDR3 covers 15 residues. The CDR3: CASSLKAPRDTEAFF. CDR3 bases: TGTGCCAGCAGCTTAAAAGCCCCCAGGGACACTGAAGCTTTCTTT.

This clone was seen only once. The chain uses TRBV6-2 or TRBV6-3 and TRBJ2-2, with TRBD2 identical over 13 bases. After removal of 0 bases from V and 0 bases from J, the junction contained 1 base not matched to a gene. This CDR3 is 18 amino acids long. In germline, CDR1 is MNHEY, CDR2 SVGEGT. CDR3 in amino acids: CASSYSGTSGTNTGELFF. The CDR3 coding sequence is TGTGCCAGCAGTTACTCTGGGACTAGCGGGACGAACACCGGGGAGCTGTTTTTT.

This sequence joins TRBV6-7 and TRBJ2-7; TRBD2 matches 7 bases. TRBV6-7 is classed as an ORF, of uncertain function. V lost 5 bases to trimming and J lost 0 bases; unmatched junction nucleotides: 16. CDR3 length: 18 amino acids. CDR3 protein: CASSDAPLAATGSYEQYV. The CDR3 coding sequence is TGTGCCAGCAGTGACGCCCCCCTAGCGGCCACAGGCTCCTACGAGCAGTACGTC.

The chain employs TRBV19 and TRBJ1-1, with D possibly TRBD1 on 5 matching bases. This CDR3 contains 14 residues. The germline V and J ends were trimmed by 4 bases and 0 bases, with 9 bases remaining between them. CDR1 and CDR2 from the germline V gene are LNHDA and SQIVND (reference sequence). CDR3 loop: CASSSGGLNTEAFF. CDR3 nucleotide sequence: TGTGCCAGTAGTAGCGGGGGGTTGAACACTGAAGCTTTCTTT.

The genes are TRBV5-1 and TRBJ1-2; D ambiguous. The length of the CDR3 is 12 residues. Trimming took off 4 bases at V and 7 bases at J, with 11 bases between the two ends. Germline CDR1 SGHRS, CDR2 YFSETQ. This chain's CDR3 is CASSTTWVGYTF. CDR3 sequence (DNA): TGCGCCAGCAGCACGACATGGGTTGGCTACACCTTC.

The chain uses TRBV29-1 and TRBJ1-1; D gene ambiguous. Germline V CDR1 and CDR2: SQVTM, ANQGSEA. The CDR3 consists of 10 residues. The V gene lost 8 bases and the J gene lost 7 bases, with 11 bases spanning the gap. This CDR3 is CSLRDSEAFF. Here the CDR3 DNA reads TGCAGCCTCCGGGATAGTGAAGCTTTCTTT.

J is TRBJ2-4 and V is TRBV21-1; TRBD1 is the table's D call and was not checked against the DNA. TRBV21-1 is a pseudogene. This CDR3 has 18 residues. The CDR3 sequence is CASSKGGTGDVAKNIQYF. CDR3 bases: TGTGCCAGCAGCAAAGGCGGGACAGGGGATGTGGCCAAAAACATTCAGTACTTC.

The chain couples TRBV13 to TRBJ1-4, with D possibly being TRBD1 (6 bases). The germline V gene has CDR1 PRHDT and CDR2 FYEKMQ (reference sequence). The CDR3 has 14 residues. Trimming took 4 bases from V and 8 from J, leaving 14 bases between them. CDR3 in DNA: TGTGCCAGCAGCTCGACAGGTAGAAAGGAAAAACTGTTTTTT. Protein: CASSSTGRKEKLFF.

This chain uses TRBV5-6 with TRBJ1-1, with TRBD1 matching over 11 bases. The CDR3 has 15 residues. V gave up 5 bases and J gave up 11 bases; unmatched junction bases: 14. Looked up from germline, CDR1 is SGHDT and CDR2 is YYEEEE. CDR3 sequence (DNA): TGTGCCAGCAGTGCCGGGGACAGGGGGGCCATCAGGGCTTTCTTT. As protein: CASSAGDRGAIRAFF.

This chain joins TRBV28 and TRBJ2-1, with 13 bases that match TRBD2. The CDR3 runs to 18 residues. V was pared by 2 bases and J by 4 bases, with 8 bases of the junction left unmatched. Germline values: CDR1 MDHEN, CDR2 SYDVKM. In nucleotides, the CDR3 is TGTGCCAGCAGTTTACCCAAACTAGCGGGAGGGGGGTACAATGAGCAGTTCTTC. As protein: CASSLPKLAGGGYNEQFF.

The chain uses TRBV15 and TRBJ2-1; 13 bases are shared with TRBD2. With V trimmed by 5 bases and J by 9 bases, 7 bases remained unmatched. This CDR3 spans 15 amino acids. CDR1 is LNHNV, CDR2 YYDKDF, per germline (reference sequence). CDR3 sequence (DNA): TGTGCCACCAGCGTCGGACTAGCGGGGGTGGTTGAGCAGTTCTTC. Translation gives CATSVGLAGVVEQFF.

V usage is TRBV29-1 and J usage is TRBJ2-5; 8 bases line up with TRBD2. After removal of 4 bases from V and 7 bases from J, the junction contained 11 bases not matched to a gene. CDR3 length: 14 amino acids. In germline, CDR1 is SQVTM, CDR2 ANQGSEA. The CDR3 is CSVGLAGLYATQYF. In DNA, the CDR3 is TGCAGCGTTGGGCTAGCGGGCCTCTACGCGACCCAGTACTTC.

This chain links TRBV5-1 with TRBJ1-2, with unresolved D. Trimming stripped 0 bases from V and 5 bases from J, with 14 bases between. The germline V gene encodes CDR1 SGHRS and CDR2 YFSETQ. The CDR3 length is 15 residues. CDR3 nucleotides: TGCGCCAGCAGCTTGGGTGGTGAAGTCCGGTATGGCTACACCTTC. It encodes CASSLGGEVRYGYTF.